Below, 27 T cell receptor beta chains from the same sample are listed, as sequenced in a study of cytomegalovirus exposure and HLA in healthy donors. The PCR ran on 60 Vbeta and 13 Jbeta primers. Assay used: immunoSEQ multiplex PCR; TCRdb lists only in-frame clones, some missing. This sample yields roughly 110,000 clones, of which more than 75% are seen a single time; around 12% belongs to the top ten. The sample consisted of PBMCs. These receptors came from a woman aged 40 to 49 in good health and CMV-seropositive.

V gene TRBV4-2 combines with J gene TRBJ1-6; TRBD1 aligns across 8 bases. Germline loops: CDR1 LGHNA, CDR2 YNFKEQ. The V gene end was trimmed by 0 bases and the J gene end by 10 bases; junction bases not matched to a gene: 8. This CDR3 has 16 residues. CDR3 in amino acids: CASSQDGQGARSPLHF. Here the CDR3 DNA reads TGTGCCAGCAGCCAAGACGGACAGGGTGCGCGGTCACCCCTCCACTTT.

The chain has TRBV29-1 and TRBJ2-1; weak D call: TRBD2 (6 bases). Germline V gene lookup returns CDR1 SQVTM and CDR2 ANQGSEA. The CDR3 consists of 13 residues. V was trimmed by 4 bases and J by 6 bases, leaving 13 bases between them. CDR3: CSVVGGVGNEQFF. In nucleotides, the CDR3 is TGCAGCGTTGTGGGCGGGGTGGGCAATGAGCAGTTCTTC.

The chain couples TRBV28 to TRBJ2-7; 11 nucleotides line up with TRBD1. The CDR3 loop spans 15 amino acids. The germline V gene encodes CDR1 MDHEN and CDR2 SYDVKM. Germline trimming cut 7 bases from V and 7 bases from J; bases unmatched to any gene: 12. The CDR3 loop is CASTHPGQGAEEQYF. The CDR3 region has the DNA TGTGCCAGCACCCACCCCGGACAGGGGGCGGAGGAGCAGTACTTC.

V usage is TRBV5-1 and J usage is TRBJ2-7; no reliable D call. V lost 0 bases and J lost 5, with 3 bases in between. Germline CDR1 SGHRS, CDR2 YFSETQ. This CDR3 spans 11 amino acids. The CDR3 sequence: CASSLGHEQYF. The CDR3, as DNA: TGCGCCAGCAGCTTGGGGCACGAGCAGTACTTC.

This clone showed up just a few times. The chain couples TRBV19 to TRBJ1-5; D may be TRBD1 (6 bases). Germline loops: CDR1 LNHDA, CDR2 SQIVND (reference sequence). Trimming stripped 8 bases from V and 2 bases from J, with 19 bases between. This CDR3 region has 16 residues. The CDR3 loop is CASLPTPRGGNQPQHF. The CDR3 DNA reads as TGTGCCAGTTTACCAACTCCCAGGGGCGGCAATCAGCCCCAGCATTTT.

The chain uses TRBV6-1 and TRBJ1-2, with TRBD1 as a possible D gene (5 bases). In germline, CDR1 is MNHNS, CDR2 SASEGT. Trimming took 2 bases from V and 8 from J, leaving 18 bases between them. The CDR3 runs 15 residues. The CDR3 sequence is CASSEKMNRIGGYTF. In nucleotides, the CDR3 is TGTGCCAGCAGTGAAAAAATGAACAGGATCGGCGGCTACACCTTC.

V usage is TRBV7-9 and J usage is TRBJ2-1; 9 bases match TRBD2. The V gene end was trimmed by 0 bases and the J gene end by 4 bases; junction bases not matched to a gene: 4. The CDR3 totals 16 residues. Germline loops: CDR1 SEHNR, CDR2 FQNEAQ (reference sequence). For the CDR3, the DNA is TGTGCCAGCAGCTTAGCGGGGCGGGGGGGGTACAATGAGCAGTTCTTC. It specifies CASSLAGRGGYNEQFF. Full variable domain (outside the CDR3, taken from reference TRBV7-9 and TRBJ2-1): DTGVSQNPRHKITKRGQNVTFRCDPISEHNRLYWYRQTLGQGPEFLTYFQNEAQLEKSRLLSDRFSAERPKGSFSTLEIQRTEQGDSAMYLCASSLAGRGGYNEQFFGPGTRLTVL.

V is TRBV4-1 and J is TRBJ1-1; 7 nucleotides agree with TRBD1. The CDR3 totals 17 residues. Germline loops: CDR1 MGHRA, CDR2 YSYEKL. J gave up 1 base and V 1 base, and 9 bases lay outside the gene matches. The CDR3 DNA reads TGCGCCAGCAGCCAAGTTGGACTACAGGGGACGAACACTGAAGCTTTCTTT. Amino acids: CASSQVGLQGTNTEAFF.

The table lists this clone with a few counts. This chain joins TRBV7-2 and TRBJ2-2, with TRBD1 matching 11 bases. The junction had 2 bases not matched to a gene; V was cut back by 6 bases and J by 2 bases. The CDR3 length is 15 residues. Germline V gene data show CDR1 as SGHTA and CDR2 as FQGNSA. Written as DNA, the CDR3 is TGTGCCAGCAGACGGACAGGGGGCAACACCGGGGAGCTGTTTTTT. Translation gives CASRRTGGNTGELFF. Variable domain in full (rest from reference TRBV7-2 and TRBJ2-2): GAGVSQSPSNKVTEKGKDVELRCDPISGHTALYWYRQSLGQGLEFLIYFQGNSAPDKSGLPSDRFSAERTGGSVSTLTIQRTQQEDSAVYLCASRRTGGNTGELFFGEGSRLTVL.

The V call is TRBV11-2, the J call TRBJ1-2; D may be TRBD1 (5 bases). V was trimmed by 5 bases and J by 5 bases, leaving 24 bases between them. Germline V gene sequence: CDR1 SGHAT, CDR2 FQNNGV. The CDR3 has 17 amino acids. In DNA, the CDR3 is TGTGCCAGCAGCCCCCTTAGTGGGACGGGCCGGGGGTATGGCTACACCTTC. This encodes CASSPLSGTGRGYGYTF. Using reference TRBV11-2 and TRBJ1-2 for the parts outside the CDR3, the full variable domain is EAGVAQSPRYKIIEKRQSVAFWCNPISGHATLYWYQQILGQGPKLLIQFQNNGVVDDSQLPKDRFSAERLKGVDSTLKIQPAKLEDSAVYLCASSPLSGTGRGYGYTFGSGTRLTVV.

This chain uses TRBV7-2 with TRBJ2-3; TRBD1 might be the D (6 bases). The V end was cut by 5 bases, the J end by 0 bases, with 12 bases between. The CDR3 is made up of 15 amino acids. From germline, CDR1 is SGHTA and CDR2 FQGNSA. This CDR3 is CASSVQGRSTDTQYF. Here the CDR3 DNA reads TGTGCCAGCAGCGTACAGGGCCGGAGCACAGATACGCAGTATTTT. Variable domain in full (rest from reference TRBV7-2 and TRBJ2-3): GAGVSQSPSNKVTEKGKDVELRCDPISGHTALYWYRQSLGQGLEFLIYFQGNSAPDKSGLPSDRFSAERTGGSVSTLTIQRTQQEDSAVYLCASSVQGRSTDTQYFGPGTRLTVL.

The chain joins TRBV19 to TRBJ1-1, with 7 bases lining up with TRBD1. The germline gives CDR1 LNHDA, CDR2 SQIVND (reference sequence). V trimming: 6 bases; J trimming: 4 bases; junction bases outside the gene matches: 8. The CDR3 is 14 residues long. The CDR3 DNA follows: TGTGCCAGTAGCCTCGAGGGGGCCGGCACTGAAGCTTTCTTT. It is translated as CASSLEGAGTEAFF.

This sequence joins TRBV7-2 and TRBJ1-1; the D gene is possibly TRBD1 (6 bases). CDR3 length: 15 residues. Trimming pared 6 bases from V and 1 base from J, leaving 15 bases between. The germline V gene encodes CDR1 SGHTA and CDR2 FQGNSA. CDR3 protein: CASSTLQGRNTEAFF. CDR3 sequence (DNA): TGTGCCAGCAGTACACTCCAGGGGAGGAACACTGAAGCTTTCTTT.

CDR3 amino acids: CASSQDPPRTLSSYEQYF. DNA for the CDR3: TGCGCCAGCAGCCAAGATCCCCCTCGTACCCTATCATCCTACGAGCAGTACTTC. The genes are TRBV4-1 and TRBJ2-7, with D hard to call. In germline, CDR1 is MGHRA, CDR2 YSYEKL. V was shortened by 0 bases and J by 1 base, with 19 bases between the two germline ends. The CDR3 length is 18 residues.

CDR3: CASSLAQGGFGYTF. The CDR3 DNA reads as TGCGCCAGCAGCTTGGCCCAGGGAGGTTTTGGCTACACCTTC. The chain uses TRBV5-1 and TRBJ1-2; D possibly corresponds to TRBD1 (5 bases). This CDR3 is 14 amino acids long. V was pared by 0 bases and J by 7 bases, with 13 bases between. Germline CDR1 reads SGHRS; CDR2 reads YFSETQ.

The chain combines TRBV5-1 with TRBJ2-2; TRBD1 might be the D (5 bases). V dropped 0 bases and J dropped 5 bases, with 11 bases sitting between them. There are 15 residues in the CDR3. CDR1 is SGHRS and CDR2 is YFSETQ in the germline V gene. DNA for the CDR3: TGCGCCAGCAGCTTGGAAAGGGGATGGACCGGGGAGCTGTTTTTT. Translated, it gives CASSLERGWTGELFF.

V is TRBV7-8 and J is TRBJ2-7, with 12 bases fitting TRBD1. CDR1 is SGHVS and CDR2 is FQNEAQ in the germline V gene. The junction had 9 bases not matched to a gene; V was cut back by 3 bases and J by 6 bases. The CDR3 spans 16 residues. CDR3 residues: CASSFRVQGQGAEQYF. CDR3 coding DNA: TGTGCCAGCAGCTTCAGAGTACAGGGACAGGGGGCCGAGCAGTACTTC.

The J gene is TRBJ2-5, the V gene TRBV5-4, with 9 bases matching TRBD1. CDR3 length: 14 amino acids. V was clipped by 4 bases and J by 6 bases; unmatched bases: 7. Per germline, CDR1 SGHNT and CDR2 YYREEE (reference sequence). This CDR3 reads CASSGGQGLKTQYF. The DNA for the CDR3 is TGTGCCAGCAGCGGGGGACAGGGTCTGAAGACCCAGTACTTC.

The gene calls are TRBV30 and TRBJ1-2, with TRBD1 matching over 8 bases. From germline, CDR1 is GTSNPN and CDR2 SVGIG (reference sequence). V dropped 2 bases and J dropped 7; count of bases not matched to a gene: 6. The length of the CDR3 is 13 residues. CDR3 region: CAWSFRGQGGYTF. The DNA for the CDR3 is TGTGCCTGGAGTTTCAGGGGGCAGGGTGGCTACACCTTC.

This chain joins TRBV6-1 and TRBJ1-3; a possible D gene is TRBD1 (5 bases). V was clipped by 0 bases and J by 2 bases, with 14 bases between them. Germline CDR1 MNHNS, CDR2 SASEGT. This CDR3 is 17 amino acids long. In DNA form, the CDR3 reads TGTGCCAGCAGTGAAGCCCTTGGGGGGGACGCTGGAAACACCATATATTTT. As protein: CASSEALGGDAGNTIYF.

CDR3 DNA sequence: TGTGCCAGCAGCTTACCTAAAGGACTAGCGGTACAAGAGACCCAGTACTTC. Translation gives CASSLPKGLAVQETQYF. The V call is TRBV13, the J call TRBJ2-5, with TRBD2 matching 10 bases. Germline V gives CDR1 PRHDT, CDR2 FYEKMQ (reference sequence). The CDR3 extends over 17 amino acids. The J segment lost 2 bases and the V segment lost 2 bases, leaving 8 bases of the junction unmatched.

The CDR3 DNA is TGTGCCAGCAGCTTAGTGGAATCCCCGTCAGGTCACACCGGGGAGCTGTTTTTT. Its translation is CASSLVESPSGHTGELFF. The chain recombines TRBV7-6 with TRBJ2-2; unclear D gene. The CDR3 loop spans 18 amino acids. With 1 base removed from V and 3 bases from J, the gap between germline ends came to 18 bases. Germline V CDR1 and CDR2: SGHVS, FNYEAQ. The whole variable domain, remainder taken from reference TRBV7-6 and TRBJ2-2, is GAGVSQSPRYKVTKRGQDVALRCDPISGHVSLYWYRQALGQGPEFLTYFNYEAQQDKSGLPNDRFSAERPEGSISTLTIQRTEQRDSAMYRCASSLVESPSGHTGELFFGEGSRLTVL.

This sequence joins TRBV4-1 and TRBJ1-6; 7 positions match TRBD1. Germline lookup yields CDR1 MGHRA and CDR2 YSYEKL. The CDR3 contains 16 residues. Unmatched junction bases numbered 6, after V lost 0 bases and J lost 7 bases. CDR3 sequence: CASSQEKTGFNSPLHF. DNA of the CDR3: TGCGCCAGCAGCCAAGAAAAGACAGGGTTCAATTCACCCCTCCACTTT.

J is TRBJ1-5 and V is TRBV7-6; possible D gene TRBD1, 6 bases. This CDR3 has 15 amino acids. CDR1 and CDR2 (germline): SGHVS, FNYEAQ. Trimming removed 5 bases from V and 3 bases from J, with 14 bases in between. This CDR3 is CASSPVTGYNQPQHF. DNA of the CDR3: TGTGCCAGCAGCCCCGTCACAGGGTACAATCAGCCCCAGCATTTT.

In its sample, this clone was seen once. The rearrangement uses TRBV2 and TRBJ2-1; 7 bases agree with TRBD2. V was clipped by 0 bases and J by 5 bases; unmatched bases: 13. CDR1 SNHLY and CDR2 FYNNEI come from the germline V gene. The CDR3 has 18 amino acids. As DNA, the CDR3 is TGTGCCAGCAGTGAAGCGCTGATTGCTGGGACTACTCACAATGAGCAGTTCTTC. Translation gives CASSEALIAGTTHNEQFF.

There are a few counts of this clone. The chain has TRBV6-5 and TRBJ1-5; tentative D call: TRBD1 (5 bases). Trimming stripped 6 bases from V and 2 bases from J, with 11 bases between. The CDR3 sequence is 14 residues long. Germline lookup yields CDR1 MNHEY and CDR2 SVGAGI. CDR3 protein: CASRGGGGNQPQHF. In DNA form, the CDR3 reads TGTGCCAGCAGGGGGGGAGGGGGCAATCAGCCCCAGCATTTT.

The chain recombines TRBV19 with TRBJ1-5; TRBD1 aligns across 8 bases. CDR1 is LNHDA, CDR2 SQIVND, per germline (reference sequence). With V trimmed by 5 bases and J by 4 bases, 10 bases remained unmatched. The CDR3 sequence is 16 residues long. CDR3 coding DNA: TGTGCCAGTAGTTCCCAGACAGGGGATTCTAATCAGCCCCAGCATTTT. Translation gives CASSSQTGDSNQPQHF.